Below, one TCR beta chain is given with its context. Antigen: not known. As to time point: persistent/refractory GD, antithyroid drugs over 5 years with positive TRAb. With RNA extracted from PBMCs as input, the TCR library was made. V was cut by 6 bases and J by 6 bases, with 10 bases left in between. The CDR3 spans 12 residues. Germline V gives CDR1 SNHLY, CDR2 FYNNEI. Both iRepertoire HTBI primers and Arm-PCR of CDR3 regions were used to build the TCR beta libraries. TCRdb reprocessed the multiplex PCR reads via MiXCR and lists one record per CDR3 protein. The data contain about half a million distinct CDR3 sequences, around a fifth of them singletons. This sample is part of a study of regulatory T cells in long-lasting Graves disease. Study-wide results and limits: Clonotypes that were public and shared totalled 2,500 to 3,500 in persistent patients versus over 800 in new patients.

The clonotype was recovered from a female donor with Graves disease. The starting material was peripheral blood mononuclear cells (PBMCs), obtained when the disease was refractory, from a patient treated with antithyroid drugs. The chain carries TRBV2 and TRBJ2-3, with D unclear. The CDR3 DNA follows: TGTGCCAGCAGAGCCCTTGCGGATACGCAGTATTTT. Its protein is CASRALADTQYF. The full variable domain, its missing parts supplied by reference TRBV2 and TRBJ2-3, is EPEVTQTPSHQVTQMGQEVILRCVPISNHLYFYWYRQILGQKVEFLVSFYNNEISEKSEIFDDQFSVERPDGSNFTLKIRSTKLEDSAMYFCASRALADTQYFGPGTRLTVL.